This is a list of T cell receptor beta chains from one sample in a study of blood T cell repertoires in COVID-19. The repertoire was sequenced with immunoSEQ multiplex PCR; TCRdb's copy has only in-frame clones and lacks some. The data contain about 110,000 clones, roughly 81% of them singletons. The sample was peripheral blood. These receptors were taken from a human donor in a cohort sampled during active COVID-19. Both conserved end residues are part of each CDR3. The D gene is left open where the match is weak. Clone size is given for some rows only: seen once, a few or many times, or a class if the clone is expanded.

clone size: .; J gene: TRBJ1-1; D gene: .; CDR3 length: 14; V gene: TRBV7-2; CDR3 protein: CASSDQGGYTEAFF; CDR3 DNA: TGTGCCAGCAGCGACCAAGGAGGGTACACTGAAGCTTTCTTT
clone size: .; J gene: TRBJ1-1; D gene: .; CDR3 length: 13; V gene: TRBV4-3; CDR3 protein: CASSQELKYEAFF; CDR3 DNA: TGCGCCAGCAGCCAAGAATTAAAATATGAAGCTTTCTTT
clone size: few; J gene: TRBJ2-2; D gene: TRBD1; CDR3 length: 16; V gene: TRBV18; CDR3 protein: CASSPGTGGYTGELFF; CDR3 DNA: TGTGCCAGCTCACCCGGGACAGGGGGCTACACCGGGGAGCTGTTTTTT
clone size: .; J gene: TRBJ1-1; D gene: .; CDR3 length: 13; V gene: TRBV9; CDR3 protein: CASSGGNRLEAFF; CDR3 DNA: TGTGCCAGCAGCGGAGGGAATCGACTTGAAGCTTTCTTT
clone size: .; J gene: TRBJ2-1; D gene: TRBD2; CDR3 length: 13; V gene: TRBV5-6; CDR3 protein: CASSRTSGSVQFF; CDR3 DNA: TGTGCCAGCAGCCGGACTAGCGGGAGCGTGCAGTTCTTC
clone size: .; J gene: TRBJ2-5; D gene: .; CDR3 length: 13; V gene: TRBV6-2/TRBV6-3; CDR3 protein: CASSYSISSGRYF; CDR3 DNA: TGTGCCAGCAGTTACTCGATCTCGTCAGGCCGGTACTTC
clone size: .; J gene: TRBJ1-1; D gene: .; CDR3 length: 16; V gene: TRBV10-3; CDR3 protein: CAISEVRGGPNTEAFF; CDR3 DNA: TGTGCCATCAGTGAGGTTAGGGGGGGGCCTAACACTGAAGCTTTCTTT
clone size: .; J gene: TRBJ1-2; D gene: TRBD1; CDR3 length: 15; V gene: TRBV5-4; CDR3 protein: CASSFSGTGDYGYTF; CDR3 DNA: TGTGCCAGCAGCTTCTCCGGAACAGGGGACTATGGCTACACCTTC
clone size: few; J gene: TRBJ2-1; D gene: .; CDR3 length: 17; V gene: TRBV12-2; CDR3 protein: CASRSNPTSGAYNEQFF; CDR3 DNA: TGTGCAAGTCGATCTAACCCGACTAGCGGTGCCTACAATGAGCAGTTCTTC
clone size: .; J gene: TRBJ2-2; D gene: TRBD2; CDR3 length: 16; V gene: TRBV7-9; CDR3 protein: CATTLAGELVTGELFF; CDR3 DNA: TGTGCCACCACACTAGCGGGAGAGTTGGTAACCGGGGAGCTGTTTTTT
clone size: .; J gene: TRBJ2-6; D gene: TRBD1; CDR3 length: 18; V gene: TRBV5-1; CDR3 protein: CASSLEGTGGAGANVLTF; CDR3 DNA: TGCGCCAGCAGCTTGGAAGGGACAGGGGGCGCTGGGGCCAACGTCCTGACTTTC
clone size: .; J gene: TRBJ1-2; D gene: .; CDR3 length: 12; V gene: TRBV28; CDR3 protein: CASSTDTYGYTF; CDR3 DNA: TGTGCCAGCAGTACGGACACCTATGGCTACACCTTC
clone size: .; J gene: TRBJ1-1; D gene: .; CDR3 length: 15; V gene: TRBV15; CDR3 protein: CATSRDDDGVTEAFF; CDR3 DNA: TGTGCCACCAGCAGAGATGATGACGGGGTCACTGAAGCTTTCTTT
clone size: .; J gene: TRBJ2-3; D gene: TRBD2; CDR3 length: 15; V gene: TRBV24-1; CDR3 protein: CATSARTSGTDTQYF; CDR3 DNA: TGTGCCACCAGTGCACGGACTAGCGGCACAGATACGCAGTATTTT
clone size: once; J gene: TRBJ1-2; D gene: .; CDR3 length: 13; V gene: TRBV4-1; CDR3 protein: CASSLSPNYGYTF; CDR3 DNA: TGCGCCAGCAGCCTGAGTCCGAACTATGGCTACACCTTC
clone size: .; J gene: TRBJ2-2; D gene: .; CDR3 length: 12; V gene: TRBV27; CDR3 protein: CASSLSTGELFF; CDR3 DNA: TGTGCCAGCAGCCTATCGACCGGGGAGCTGTTTTTT
clone size: .; J gene: TRBJ1-3; D gene: .; CDR3 length: 15; V gene: TRBV7-2; CDR3 protein: CASSLSGTSGNTIYF; CDR3 DNA: TGTGCCAGCAGCTTAAGCGGGACATCTGGAAACACCATATATTTT
clone size: few; J gene: TRBJ1-4; D gene: TRBD1; CDR3 length: 15; V gene: TRBV5-6; CDR3 protein: CASSRGTGGLEKLFF; CDR3 DNA: TGTGCCAGCAGTCGTGGGACAGGGGGTTTAGAAAAACTGTTTTTT
clone size: .; J gene: TRBJ2-1; D gene: TRBD2; CDR3 length: 15; V gene: TRBV5-8; CDR3 protein: CASSPGLVTYNEQFF; CDR3 DNA: TGTGCCAGCAGCCCGGGACTAGTCACTTACAATGAGCAGTTCTTC
clone size: .; J gene: TRBJ2-7; D gene: .; CDR3 length: 16; V gene: TRBV10-3; CDR3 protein: CAISESDSAYTYEQYF; CDR3 DNA: TGTGCCATCAGTGAGTCTGACAGCGCCTACACCTACGAGCAGTACTTC
clone size: .; J gene: TRBJ2-4; D gene: .; CDR3 length: 16; V gene: TRBV7-9; CDR3 protein: CASSPVGAAAKNIQYF; CDR3 DNA: TGTGCCAGCAGCCCGGTTGGGGCGGCGGCCAAAAACATTCAGTACTTC
clone size: .; J gene: TRBJ2-7; D gene: TRBD2; CDR3 length: 15; V gene: TRBV19; CDR3 protein: CASSPWTSGIYEQYF; CDR3 DNA: TGTGCCAGTAGTCCCTGGACTAGCGGGATCTACGAGCAGTACTTC
clone size: .; J gene: TRBJ2-1; D gene: TRBD2; CDR3 length: 15; V gene: TRBV9; CDR3 protein: CASSVAGGSYNEQFF; CDR3 DNA: TGTGCCAGCAGCGTAGCGGGGGGGTCTTACAATGAGCAGTTCTTC
clone size: .; J gene: TRBJ1-2; D gene: .; CDR3 length: 11; V gene: TRBV25-1; CDR3 protein: CASSPGRDRTF; CDR3 DNA: TGTGCCAGCAGTCCTGGGCGGGATAGGACCTTC
clone size: .; J gene: TRBJ2-5; D gene: TRBD1; CDR3 length: 18; V gene: TRBV7-9; CDR3 protein: CASSSTMSTGTGAETQYF; CDR3 DNA: TGTGCCAGCAGCTCAACTATGTCTACCGGGACAGGGGCAGAGACCCAGTACTTC
clone size: .; J gene: TRBJ2-7; D gene: TRBD2; CDR3 length: 15; V gene: TRBV20-1; CDR3 protein: CSASFPAGDPYEQYF; CDR3 DNA: TGCAGTGCTAGTTTCCCAGCGGGGGACCCCTACGAGCAGTACTTC
clone size: .; J gene: TRBJ2-7; D gene: TRBD2; CDR3 length: 15; V gene: TRBV6-5; CDR3 protein: CASSYSTGGIYEQYF; CDR3 DNA: TGTGCCAGCAGTTACTCTACGGGAGGGATCTACGAGCAGTACTTC
clone size: .; J gene: TRBJ2-7; D gene: .; CDR3 length: 14; V gene: TRBV27; CDR3 protein: CASKFSPGRYEQYF; CDR3 DNA: TGTGCCAGCAAGTTTTCGCCAGGGCGCTACGAGCAGTACTTC
clone size: .; J gene: TRBJ1-2; D gene: .; CDR3 length: 15; V gene: TRBV11-2; CDR3 protein: CASSLEASGIDGYTF; CDR3 DNA: TGTGCCAGCAGCTTAGAAGCGTCAGGGATAGATGGCTACACCTTC
clone size: .; J gene: TRBJ1-2; D gene: .; CDR3 length: 16; V gene: TRBV14; CDR3 protein: CASSQEGAGGRYGYTF; CDR3 DNA: TGTGCCAGCAGCCAAGAAGGGGCAGGTGGTCGGTATGGCTACACCTTC
clone size: .; J gene: TRBJ1-5; D gene: TRBD1; CDR3 length: 15; V gene: TRBV18; CDR3 protein: CASSPTTGFDQPQHF; CDR3 DNA: TGTGCCAGCTCACCCACGACAGGGTTCGATCAGCCCCAGCATTTT
clone size: once; J gene: TRBJ2-1; D gene: TRBD2; CDR3 length: 15; V gene: TRBV27; CDR3 protein: CASSFNGRYNNEQFF; CDR3 DNA: TGTGCCAGCAGTTTTAACGGGAGGTATAACAATGAGCAGTTCTTC
clone size: .; J gene: TRBJ1-1; D gene: .; CDR3 length: 11; V gene: TRBV5-1; CDR3 protein: CASSLLGEAFF; CDR3 DNA: TGCGCCAGCAGCTTATTGGGCGAGGCTTTCTTT
clone size: .; J gene: TRBJ2-3; D gene: .; CDR3 length: 16; V gene: TRBV27; CDR3 protein: CASRRPGSDYTDTQYF; CDR3 DNA: TGTGCCAGCAGGAGACCGGGTTCCGATTACACAGATACGCAGTATTTT
clone size: .; J gene: TRBJ2-5; D gene: TRBD2; CDR3 length: 16; V gene: TRBV4-2; CDR3 protein: CASSQDVTGTSETQYF; CDR3 DNA: TGTGCCAGCAGCCAAGATGTAACAGGGACTAGCGAGACCCAGTACTTC
clone size: .; J gene: TRBJ2-7; D gene: TRBD2; CDR3 length: 15; V gene: TRBV4-1; CDR3 protein: CASSQGFAGGYEQYF; CDR3 DNA: TGCGCCAGCAGCCAAGGGTTTGCGGGAGGGTACGAGCAGTACTTC
clone size: .; J gene: TRBJ2-7; D gene: TRBD1; CDR3 length: 19; V gene: TRBV4-2; CDR3 protein: CASSQASGTGGLQNYEQYF; CDR3 DNA: TGTGCCAGCAGCCAAGCCTCCGGGACAGGGGGCCTTCAGAACTACGAGCAGTACTTC
clone size: .; J gene: TRBJ1-6; D gene: .; CDR3 length: 17; V gene: TRBV21-1; CDR3 protein: CASSAWTGSHSNSPLHF; CDR3 DNA: TGTGCCAGCAGCGCTTGGACAGGGTCTCACTCAAATTCACCCCTCCACTTT
clone size: .; J gene: TRBJ2-2; D gene: TRBD1; CDR3 length: 17; V gene: TRBV5-1; CDR3 protein: CASSAPPHRGSTGELFF; CDR3 DNA: TGCGCCAGCAGCGCGCCCCCCCACAGGGGGAGCACCGGGGAGCTGTTTTTT
clone size: .; J gene: TRBJ2-1; D gene: .; CDR3 length: 14; V gene: TRBV6-4; CDR3 protein: CASSEMAGLGEQFF; CDR3 DNA: TGTGCCAGCAGTGAAATGGCAGGGCTGGGGGAGCAGTTCTTC
clone size: .; J gene: TRBJ1-1; D gene: .; CDR3 length: 13; V gene: TRBV27; CDR3 protein: CASSLSSYTEAFF; CDR3 DNA: TGTGCCAGCAGTTTATCCTCTTACACTGAAGCTTTCTTT
clone size: .; J gene: TRBJ2-7; D gene: .; CDR3 length: 14; V gene: TRBV28; CDR3 protein: CASSYGTSFYEQYF; CDR3 DNA: TGTGCCAGCAGTTACGGGACTTCTTTCTACGAGCAGTACTTC
clone size: .; J gene: TRBJ1-1; D gene: TRBD1; CDR3 length: 15; V gene: TRBV7-9; CDR3 protein: CASSLAQGQEPEAFF; CDR3 DNA: TGTGCCAGCAGCTTAGCGCAGGGACAGGAGCCTGAAGCTTTCTTT
clone size: .; J gene: TRBJ2-7; D gene: TRBD2; CDR3 length: 14; V gene: TRBV7-2; CDR3 protein: CASSISGGLYEQYF; CDR3 DNA: TGTGCCAGCAGCATAAGCGGGGGGCTCTACGAGCAGTACTTC
clone size: .; J gene: TRBJ2-7; D gene: .; CDR3 length: 13; V gene: TRBV21-1; CDR3 protein: CASREDSTYEQYF; CDR3 DNA: TGTGCCAGCAGGGAGGACAGTACCTACGAGCAGTACTTC
clone size: .; J gene: TRBJ1-5; D gene: .; CDR3 length: 14; V gene: TRBV2; CDR3 protein: CASSELYSNQPQHF; CDR3 DNA: TGTGCCAGCAGTGAACTCTATAGCAATCAGCCCCAGCATTTT
clone size: .; J gene: TRBJ1-1; D gene: TRBD1; CDR3 length: 14; V gene: TRBV18; CDR3 protein: CASSGGTGGVEAFF; CDR3 DNA: TGTGCCAGCTCAGGAGGGACAGGGGGAGTTGAAGCTTTCTTT
clone size: .; J gene: TRBJ1-6; D gene: TRBD1; CDR3 length: 13; V gene: TRBV29-1; CDR3 protein: CSVKQGGNSPLHF; CDR3 DNA: TGCAGCGTCAAACAGGGGGGTAATTCACCCCTCCACTTT
clone size: .; J gene: TRBJ1-1; D gene: TRBD1; CDR3 length: 15; V gene: TRBV7-9; CDR3 protein: CASSSDRGGATEAFF; CDR3 DNA: TGTGCCAGCAGCTCAGACAGGGGAGGTGCCACTGAAGCTTTCTTT